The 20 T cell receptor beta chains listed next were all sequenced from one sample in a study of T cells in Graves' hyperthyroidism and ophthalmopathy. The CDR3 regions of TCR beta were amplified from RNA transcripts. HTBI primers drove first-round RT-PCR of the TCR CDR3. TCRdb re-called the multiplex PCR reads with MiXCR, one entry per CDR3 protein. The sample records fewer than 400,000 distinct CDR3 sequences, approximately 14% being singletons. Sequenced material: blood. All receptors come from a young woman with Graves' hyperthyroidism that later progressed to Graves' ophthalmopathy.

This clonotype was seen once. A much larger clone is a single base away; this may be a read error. CDR3: CTSSPLAGNQETQYF. The DNA of the CDR3 is TGTACCAGCAGCCCACTAGCGGGGAACCAAGAGACCCAGTACTTC. V is TRBV7-8 and J is TRBJ2-5, with TRBD2 identical over 10 bases. Germline V gene lookup returns CDR1 SGHVS and CDR2 FQNEAQ. There are 15 residues in the CDR3.

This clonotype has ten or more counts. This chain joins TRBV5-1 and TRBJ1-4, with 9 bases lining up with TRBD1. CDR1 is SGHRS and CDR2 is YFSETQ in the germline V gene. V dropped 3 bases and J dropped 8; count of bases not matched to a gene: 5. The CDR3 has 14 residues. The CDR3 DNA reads TGCGCCAGCAGCTCCGGGACAGGGTGGGAAAAACTGTTTTTT. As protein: CASSSGTGWEKLFF.

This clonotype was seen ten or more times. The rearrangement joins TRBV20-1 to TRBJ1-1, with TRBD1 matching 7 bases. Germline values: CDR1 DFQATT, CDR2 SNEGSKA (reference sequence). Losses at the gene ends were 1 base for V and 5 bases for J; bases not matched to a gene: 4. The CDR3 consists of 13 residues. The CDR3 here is CSARGQGITEAFF. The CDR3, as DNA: TGCAGTGCTAGAGGACAGGGTATAACTGAAGCTTTCTTT.

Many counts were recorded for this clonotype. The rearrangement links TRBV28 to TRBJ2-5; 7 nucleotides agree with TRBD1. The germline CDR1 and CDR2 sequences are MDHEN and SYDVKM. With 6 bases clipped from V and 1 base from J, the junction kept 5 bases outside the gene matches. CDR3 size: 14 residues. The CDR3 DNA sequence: TGTGCCAGCAGCCCGGGACAGACCCAAGAGACCCAGTACTTC. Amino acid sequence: CASSPGQTQETQYF.

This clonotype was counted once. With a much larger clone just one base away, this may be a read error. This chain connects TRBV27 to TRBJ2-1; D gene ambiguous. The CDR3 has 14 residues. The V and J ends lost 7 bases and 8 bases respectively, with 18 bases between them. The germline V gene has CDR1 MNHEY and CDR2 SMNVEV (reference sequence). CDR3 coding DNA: TGTGCCAGCAAGCAGGCGGTAGGGCCGTATGAGCAGTTCTTC. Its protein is CASKQAVGPYEQFF.

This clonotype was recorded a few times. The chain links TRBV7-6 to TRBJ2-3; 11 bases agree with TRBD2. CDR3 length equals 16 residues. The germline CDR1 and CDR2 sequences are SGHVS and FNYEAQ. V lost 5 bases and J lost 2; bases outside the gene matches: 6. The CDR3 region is CASSTPGLAVTDTQYF. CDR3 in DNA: TGTGCCAGCAGCACGCCGGGACTAGCGGTCACAGATACGCAGTATTTT.

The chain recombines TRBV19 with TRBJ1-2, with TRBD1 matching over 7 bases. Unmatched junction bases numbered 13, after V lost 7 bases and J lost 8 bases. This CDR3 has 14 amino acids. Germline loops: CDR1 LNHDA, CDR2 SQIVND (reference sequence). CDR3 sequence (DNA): TGTGCCAGTAACGGGGGCTACAGGGGAAGAGGCTACACCTTC. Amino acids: CASNGGYRGRGYTF.

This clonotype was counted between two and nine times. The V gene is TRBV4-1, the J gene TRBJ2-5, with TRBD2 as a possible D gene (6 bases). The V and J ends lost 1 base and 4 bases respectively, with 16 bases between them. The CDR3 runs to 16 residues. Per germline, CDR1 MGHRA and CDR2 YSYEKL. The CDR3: CASSQVTGDDRETQYF. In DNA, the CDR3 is TGCGCCAGCAGCCAAGTAACGGGGGATGACCGAGAGACCCAGTACTTC.

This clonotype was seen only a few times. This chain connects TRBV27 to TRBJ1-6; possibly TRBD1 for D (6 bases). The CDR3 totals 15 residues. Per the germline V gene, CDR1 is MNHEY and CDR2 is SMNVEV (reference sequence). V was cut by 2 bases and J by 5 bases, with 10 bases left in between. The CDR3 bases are TGTGCCAGCAGTTTACGGGGGGCGAATAATTCACCCCTCCACTTT. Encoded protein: CASSLRGANNSPLHF.

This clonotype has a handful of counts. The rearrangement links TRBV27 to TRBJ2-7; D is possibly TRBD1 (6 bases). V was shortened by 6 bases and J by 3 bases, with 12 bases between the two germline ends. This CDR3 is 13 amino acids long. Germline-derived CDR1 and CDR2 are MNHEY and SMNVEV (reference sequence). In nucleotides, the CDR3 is TGTGCCAGCAGAGCCGGACAGTACTACGAGCAGTACTTC. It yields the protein CASRAGQYYEQYF.

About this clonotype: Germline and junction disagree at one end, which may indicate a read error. CDR3 sequence (DNA): TGTGCCAGCAGCGAGGGACAGGGGACCGGGACTAGCGGGAGCTCCTACAGTGAGCAGTTCTTC. Amino acids: CASSEGQGTGTSGSSYSEQFF. The chain joins TRBV9 to TRBJ2-1, with 14 bases that match TRBD2. Germline CDR1 SGDLS, CDR2 YYNGEE. CDR3 length equals 21 residues.

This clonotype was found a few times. The CDR3 nucleotides are TGTGCCAGCAGTTTTGGATCGCAAGGAAGATCCTATGGCTACACCTTC. Amino acids: CASSFGSQGRSYGYTF. V usage is TRBV28 and J usage is TRBJ1-2; D ambiguous. The germline V gene has CDR1 MDHEN and CDR2 SYDVKM. Between the trimmed V and J ends, which lost 3 bases and 4 bases, there was a span of 18 bases. The CDR3 is made up of 16 amino acids.

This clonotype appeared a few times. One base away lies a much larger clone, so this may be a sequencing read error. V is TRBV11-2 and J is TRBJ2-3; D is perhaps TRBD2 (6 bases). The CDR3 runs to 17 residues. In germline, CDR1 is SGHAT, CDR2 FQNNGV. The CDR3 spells CAGSLVTRGFESDTQYF. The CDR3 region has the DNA TGTGCCGGCAGCTTAGTTACACGGGGGTTCGAATCAGATACGCAGTATTTT.

CDR3 sequence (DNA): TGCGCCAGCAGCGCGGGGACTAGCGCCCGCAATGAGCAGTTCTTC. The encoded protein is CASSAGTSARNEQFF. The chain employs TRBV5-1 and TRBJ2-1, with 10 bases matching TRBD2. The trim removed 4 bases at V and 6 bases at J, leaving 7 bases unmatched. Per the germline V gene, CDR1 is SGHRS and CDR2 is YFSETQ. The CDR3 consists of 15 residues.

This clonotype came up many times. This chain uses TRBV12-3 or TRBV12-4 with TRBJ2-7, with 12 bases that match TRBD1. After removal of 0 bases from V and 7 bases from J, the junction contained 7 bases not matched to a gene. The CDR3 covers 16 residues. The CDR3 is CASSLAPGQGAWEQYF. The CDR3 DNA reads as TGTGCCAGCAGTTTAGCACCGGGACAGGGGGCGTGGGAGCAGTACTTC.

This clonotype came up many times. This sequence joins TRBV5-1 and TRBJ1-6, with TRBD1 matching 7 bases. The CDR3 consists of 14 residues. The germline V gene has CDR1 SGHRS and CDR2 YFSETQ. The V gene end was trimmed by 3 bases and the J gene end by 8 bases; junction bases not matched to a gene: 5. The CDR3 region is CASSWDSIDSPLHF. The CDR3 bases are TGCGCCAGCAGCTGGGACAGTATTGATTCACCCCTCCACTTT.

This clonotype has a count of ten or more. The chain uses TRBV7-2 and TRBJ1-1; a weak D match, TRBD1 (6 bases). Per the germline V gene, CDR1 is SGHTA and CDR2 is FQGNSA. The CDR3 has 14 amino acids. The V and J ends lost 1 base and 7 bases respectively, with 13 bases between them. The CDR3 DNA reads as TGTGCCAGCAGCTTAGGGATGGACAGTGTTGAAGCTTTCTTT. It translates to CASSLGMDSVEAFF. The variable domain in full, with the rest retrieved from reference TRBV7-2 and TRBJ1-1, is GAGVSQSPSNKVTEKGKDVELRCDPISGHTALYWYRQSLGQGLEFLIYFQGNSAPDKSGLPSDRFSAERTGGSVSTLTIQRTQQEDSAVYLCASSLGMDSVEAFFGQGTRLTVV.

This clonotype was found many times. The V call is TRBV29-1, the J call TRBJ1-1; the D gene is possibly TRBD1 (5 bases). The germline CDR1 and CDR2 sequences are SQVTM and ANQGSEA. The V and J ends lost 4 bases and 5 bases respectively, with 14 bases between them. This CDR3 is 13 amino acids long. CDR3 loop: CSVVRGAGTEAFF. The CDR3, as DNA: TGCAGCGTTGTCCGGGGCGCCGGGACTGAAGCTTTCTTT.

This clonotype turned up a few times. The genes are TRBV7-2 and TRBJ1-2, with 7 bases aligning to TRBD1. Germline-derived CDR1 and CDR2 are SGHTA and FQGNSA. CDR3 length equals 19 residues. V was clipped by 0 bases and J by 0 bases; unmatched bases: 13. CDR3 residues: CASSLAGGTADLTNYGYTF. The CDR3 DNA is TGTGCCAGCAGCTTAGCGGGAGGGACAGCCGATCTTACTAACTATGGCTACACCTTC.

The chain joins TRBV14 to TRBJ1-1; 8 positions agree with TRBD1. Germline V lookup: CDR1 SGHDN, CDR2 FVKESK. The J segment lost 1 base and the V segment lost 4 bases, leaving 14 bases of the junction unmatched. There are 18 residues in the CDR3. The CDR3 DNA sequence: TGTGCCAGCAGCCGCACCGATTTCCAGGGGGCAGGGAACACTGAAGCTTTCTTT. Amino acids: CASSRTDFQGAGNTEAFF.